One sample yielded the 12 T cell receptor beta chains listed below, sequenced in a study of T cell responses to AZD1222 COVID-19 vaccine. Using immunoSEQ multiplex PCR, the repertoire was profiled, and TCRdb retains in-frame clones only, with some absent. The table lists some 130,000 clones, about 93% of them singletons. This material consisted of peripheral blood, taken 28 days after the second AZD1222 dose. These receptors originate from an adult who received the AZD1222 COVID-19 vaccine.

This chain joins TRBV27 and TRBJ2-1; 7 positions agree with TRBD1. With V trimmed by 6 bases and J by 7 bases, 9 bases remained unmatched. The CDR3 length is 14 residues. Germline assignment: CDR1 MNHEY and CDR2 SMNVEV (reference sequence). The CDR3 nucleotides read TGTGCCAGCAGCCACTCGACAGGGACGAATGAGCAGTTCTTC. This codes for CASSHSTGTNEQFF.

The V and J genes are TRBV27 and TRBJ2-1; TRBD2 aligns across 9 bases. This CDR3 has 15 amino acids. V was clipped by 3 bases and J by 9 bases; unmatched bases: 9. Germline loops: CDR1 MNHEY, CDR2 SMNVEV (reference sequence). Written as DNA, the CDR3 is TGTGCCAGCAGTTTGTCGCGGGGGGGCTTCGGTGAGCAGTTCTTC. Its translation is CASSLSRGGFGEQFF.

The V call is TRBV7-6, the J call TRBJ2-1; 7 bases align to TRBD1. The CDR3 has 15 residues. CDR1 and CDR2 from the germline V gene are SGHVS and FNYEAQ. Trimming at V came to 3 bases and at J to 9 bases, leaving 11 bases not matched to a gene. The CDR3 nucleotides are TGTGCCAGCAGCTTTTCCGGGACAGAGGGTGTTGAGCAGTTCTTC. Encoded protein: CASSFSGTEGVEQFF.

The chain combines TRBV5-6 with TRBJ1-6, with 7 bases identical to TRBD1. There are 16 residues in the CDR3. V lost 4 bases, J lost 5 bases, and 9 bases stayed unmatched. In germline, CDR1 is SGHDT, CDR2 YYEEEE. CDR3 nucleotide sequence: TGTGCCAGCAGCAACATCGGACAGGATAATAATTCACCCCTCCACTTT. This codes for CASSNIGQDNNSPLHF.

This clone occurred once. The chain is built from TRBV29-1 and TRBJ1-1, with D hard to call. The CDR3 is made up of 12 amino acids. Germline V gene sequence: CDR1 SQVTM, CDR2 ANQGSEA. V was trimmed by 7 bases and J by 0 bases, leaving 9 bases between them. The CDR3 DNA reads TGCAGCGCCGAGGGTATGAACACTGAAGCTTTCTTT. Residues: CSAEGMNTEAFF.

This chain connects TRBV7-2 to TRBJ1-2, with D unresolved. Germline values: CDR1 SGHTA, CDR2 FQGNSA. This CDR3 region has 16 residues. V was shortened by 3 bases and J by 7 bases, with 21 bases between the two germline ends. CDR3 region: CASSLLVVEYLSGYTF. The CDR3 nucleotides read TGTGCCAGCAGCTTGTTAGTCGTGGAGTACCTCTCTGGCTACACCTTC.

This rearrangement joins TRBV19 to TRBJ1-5, with D perhaps TRBD1 (6 bases). The CDR3 spans 15 residues. Per the germline V gene, CDR1 is LNHDA and CDR2 is SQIVND (reference sequence). The germline V and J ends were trimmed by 5 bases and 0 bases, with 11 bases remaining between them. The CDR3 bases are TGTGCCAGTAGTGTACAGGGATATAGCAATCAGCCCCAGCATTTT. It yields the protein CASSVQGYSNQPQHF. The full variable domain, rest sourced from reference TRBV19 and TRBJ1-5, is DGGITQSPKYLFRKEGQNVTLSCEQNLNHDAMYWYRQDPGQGLRLIYYSQIVNDFQKGDIAEGYSVSREKKESFPLTVTSAQKNPTAFYLCASSVQGYSNQPQHFGDGTRLSIL.

The chain couples TRBV3-1 (or the pseudogene TRBV3-2) to TRBJ2-1; no firm D call. The CDR3 spans 15 residues. Germline V gene data show CDR1 as LGHDT and CDR2 as YNNKEL (reference sequence). V gave up 3 bases and J gave up 2 bases, with 11 bases separating them. The CDR3 nucleotides read TGTGCCAGCAGCCACCCAACAAAGACCTACAATGAGCAGTTCTTC. The encoded protein is CASSHPTKTYNEQFF.

V usage is TRBV19 and J usage is TRBJ1-1; D gene uncertain. Trimming cost V 5 bases and J 0 bases, with 7 bases left between them. From germline, CDR1 is LNHDA and CDR2 SQIVND (reference sequence). This CDR3 region has 13 residues. The CDR3 DNA follows: TGTGCCAGTAGTTCACTAGTGAACACTGAAGCTTTCTTT. As protein: CASSSLVNTEAFF.

V usage is TRBV19 and J usage is TRBJ1-1, with TRBD1 identical over 9 bases. The CDR3 runs to 15 residues. The germline CDR1 and CDR2 sequences are LNHDA and SQIVND (reference sequence). The trim removed 7 bases at V and 0 bases at J, leaving 6 bases unmatched. Here the CDR3 reads CASTSGTGLNTEAFF. CDR3 nucleotide sequence: TGTGCCAGTACTTCCGGGACAGGGTTGAACACTGAAGCTTTCTTT.

The chain links TRBV3-1 (or the pseudogene TRBV3-2) to TRBJ1-2, with 7 bases matching TRBD1. CDR1 is LGHDT, CDR2 YNNKEL, per germline (reference sequence). CDR3 length: 16 amino acids. Germline trimming cut 0 bases from V and 5 bases from J; bases unmatched to any gene: 9. The CDR3 sequence: CASSQDVADREYGYTF. CDR3 DNA sequence: TGTGCCAGCAGCCAAGATGTCGCAGACAGGGAATATGGCTACACCTTC.

The rearrangement links TRBV13 to TRBJ1-3, with TRBD1 matching over 7 bases. The CDR3 runs to 16 residues. Germline CDR1 reads PRHDT; CDR2 reads FYEKMQ (reference sequence). V gave up 0 bases and J gave up 1 base; unmatched junction bases: 3. CDR3 amino acids: CASSLGTGRSGNTIYF. The CDR3 nucleotides read TGTGCCAGCAGCTTAGGGACAGGGAGGTCTGGAAACACCATATATTTT. Using reference TRBV13 and TRBJ1-3 for the parts outside the CDR3, the full variable domain is AAGVIQSPRHLIKEKRETATLKCYPIPRHDTVYWYQQGPGQDPQFLISFYEKMQSDKGSIPDRFSAQQFSDYHSELNMSSLELGDSALYFCASSLGTGRSGNTIYFGEGSWLTVV.